This T cell receptor (beta chain) was sequenced for a study of graft-versus-host responses after intestinal transplantation. Per germline, CDR1 SGHAT and CDR2 FQNNGV. The CDR3 extends over 12 amino acids. The V gene lost 1 base and the J gene lost 5 bases, with 3 bases spanning the gap. Only in-frame clones appear in the TCRdb table, and some are missing; sequencing was by immunoSEQ multiplex PCR. The sample records approximately 8,800 clones, approximately 79% being singletons. The graft tissue was processed, and this released both intraepithelial and lamina propria lymphocytes. The V gene is TRBV11-2, the J gene TRBJ1-5; no firm D call. The sequences come from ileum tissue, collected roughly 74 weeks after intestinal transplant. The receptor's source is a human patient who received an intestinal transplant, so some T cells may come from the graft donor. The CDR3 nucleotides are TGTGCCAGCAGCTTAGGCGATCAGCCCCAGCATTTT. Protein: CASSLGDQPQHF.